This T cell receptor (beta chain) was sequenced in a study of blood T cell repertoires in COVID-19. The length of the CDR3 is 15 residues. Germline assignment: CDR1 MGHRA and CDR2 YSYEKL. Trimming at V came to 0 bases and at J to 16 bases, leaving 13 bases not matched to a gene. Per the original methods: Reference gene primer amplification yielded estimated nucleated cell counts. Profiled with immunoSEQ multiplex PCR; TCRdb holds only in-frame clones, not every one. That table is the source of V, J and clone size, and D and trimming were worked out from the DNA. There are approximately 70,000 clones in the sample; under 90% occur only once, and over 15% lies in the top ten.

Sequencing was carried out using peripheral blood. The clonotype was recovered from a man between 65 and 85 years old who had recovered from COVID-19. V and J are TRBV4-1 and TRBJ2-1, with TRBD2 identical over 9 bases. The CDR3 region has the DNA TGCGCCAGCAGCCAAGAGGCATGGCGGGAGGGGTCTAGTTTCTTC. This translates into CASSQEAWREGSSFF.